Following are 14 T cell receptor beta chains from one sample sequenced in a study of vaccination and CD4 T cells after COVID-19. Cultured CD4+ T cells had their DNA profiled by the Oncomine TCR Beta short-read assay. A single record per CDR3 protein comes from TCRdb applying MiXCR to the PCR reads. The sample carries some 24,000 distinct CDR3 sequences, more than 30% recorded once. The time point was: late sampling 161 to 241 days after vaccination in three convalescent patients. The treatment denotes: roughly 10-day PBMC culture with coronavirus spike peptide pools or control peptides (ViraFEST assay). Antigen specificity for these receptors is unknown. The specimen was CD4+ T cells from blood, cultured in vitro, collected about 7 months after SARS-CoV-2 vaccination. Receptors were obtained from a human donor who had recovered from COVID-19.

This chain connects TRBV20-1 to TRBJ2-3; TRBD2 matches at 10 bases. Germline trimming cut 0 bases from V and 3 bases from J; bases unmatched to any gene: 6. This CDR3 spans 16 amino acids. Germline assignment: CDR1 DFQATT and CDR2 SNEGSKA (reference sequence). The CDR3 coding sequence is TGCAGTGCTAGAGACCCTAGCGGGAGTAGTACAGATACGCAGTATTTT. This encodes CSARDPSGSSTDTQYF.

The V and J genes are TRBV20-1 and TRBJ2-1; 9 bases map to TRBD2. CDR3 length: 13 residues. Germline loops: CDR1 DFQATT, CDR2 SNEGSKA (reference sequence). The junction had 5 bases not matched to a gene; V was cut back by 5 bases and J by 6 bases. The CDR3 is CSAVAGGFNEQFF. The CDR3 DNA sequence: TGCAGTGCTGTGGCGGGAGGGTTCAATGAGCAGTTCTTC.

The J gene is TRBJ2-3, the V gene TRBV4-1; D uncertain. Germline V gives CDR1 MGHRA, CDR2 YSYEKL. CDR3 length: 16 amino acids. Between the trimmed V and J ends, which lost 0 bases and 4 bases, there was a span of 14 bases. The CDR3: CASSQDSAASSDTQYF. CDR3 in DNA: TGCGCCAGCAGCCAAGATAGTGCAGCTTCCTCAGATACGCAGTATTTT.

This clonotype was found a few times. The chain has TRBV4-2 and TRBJ1-2; D ambiguous. The CDR3 spans 12 residues. V lost 6 bases, J lost 5 bases, and 10 bases lay in between. CDR1 is LGHNA and CDR2 is YNFKEQ in the germline V gene. The CDR3 sequence: CASSRQEYGYTF. The CDR3 DNA is TGTGCCAGCAGTCGGCAAGAGTATGGCTACACCTTC.

V gene TRBV7-3 combines with J gene TRBJ1-2; possibly TRBD1 for D (5 bases). Trimming took 6 bases from V and 3 from J, leaving 11 bases between them. The CDR3 consists of 13 residues. Germline assignment: CDR1 SGHTA and CDR2 FQGTGA. CDR3 sequence reads: CASSLGADYGYTF. The DNA of the CDR3 is TGTGCCAGCAGTCTAGGGGCAGACTATGGCTACACCTTC.

Note on this clonotype: Germline is not matched at one junction end, which may reflect a read error. The chain carries TRBV28 and TRBJ1-1; TRBD1 agrees at 8 bases. Germline assignment: CDR1 MDHEN and CDR2 SYDVKM. The CDR3 covers 13 residues. Written as DNA, the CDR3 is TGTGCCAGCAGTTCATCGGACAGGGATTCTTATTCCTTT. Protein sequence: CASSSSDRDSYSF. The full variable domain, with the rest looked up from reference TRBV28 and TRBJ1-1, is DVKVTQSSRYLVKRTGEKVFLECVQDMDHENMFWYRQDPGLGLRLIYFSYDVKMKEKGDIPEGYSVSREKKERFSLILESASTNQTSMYLCASSSSDRDSYSFGQGTRLTVV.

The rearrangement uses TRBV6-1 and TRBJ2-5; 11 bases agree with TRBD2. CDR1 MNHNS and CDR2 SASEGT come from the germline V gene. The CDR3 sequence is 15 residues long. With V trimmed by 8 bases and J by 3 bases, 8 bases remained unmatched. CDR3 DNA: TGTGCCAGCTTAATAAGACTAGCGGGAAAAGAGACCCAGTACTTC. Amino acids: CASLIRLAGKETQYF.

The chain joins TRBV6-2 or TRBV6-3 to TRBJ1-1; no clear D. This CDR3 region has 14 residues. Trimming left V 2 bases short and J 1 base short, with 8 bases between. Germline assignment: CDR1 MNHEY and CDR2 SVGEGT. The CDR3 reads CASSYRVGNTEAFF. In DNA, the CDR3 is TGTGCCAGCAGTTACCGGGTAGGGAACACTGAAGCTTTCTTT.

This clonotype was counted between two and nine times. The rearrangement joins TRBV15 to TRBJ2-1, with 10 bases aligning to TRBD2. The CDR3 length is 15 residues. Trimming cost V 0 bases and J 9 bases; bases outside gene matches: 5. CDR1 LNHNV and CDR2 YYDKDF come from the germline V gene (reference sequence). CDR3 sequence (DNA): TGTGCCACCAGCAGAGAACTAGCGGGGTGGGGTGAGCAGTTCTTC. Translating it yields CATSRELAGWGEQFF.

A few counts support this clonotype. The V and J genes are TRBV10-1 and TRBJ2-5, with D perhaps given as TRBD1 or TRBD2 (5 bases each). There are 15 residues in the CDR3. CDR1 and CDR2 (germline): WNHNN, SYGVQD (reference sequence). V lost 0 bases to trimming and J lost 2 bases, with 10 bases between them. CDR3 loop: CASSESLGDQETQYF. The CDR3 DNA reads as TGCGCCAGCAGTGAGTCGTTGGGGGATCAAGAGACCCAGTACTTC.

The chain couples TRBV20-1 to TRBJ1-2, with D possibly matching TRBD1 (5 bases). The CDR3 is 11 amino acids. V lost 8 bases to trimming and J lost 1 base, with 8 bases between them. Germline V lookup: CDR1 DFQATT, CDR2 SNEGSKA (reference sequence). The CDR3 spells CSRDSNYGYTF. The CDR3 DNA sequence: TGCAGTAGAGACAGTAACTATGGCTACACCTTC.

This clonotype was counted only a few times. The J gene is TRBJ2-7, the V gene TRBV7-2; D is unresolved. Trimming pared 2 bases from V and 6 bases from J, leaving 5 bases between. Germline V CDR1 and CDR2: SGHTA, FQGNSA. This CDR3 comprises 11 residues. In DNA, the CDR3 is TGTGCCAGCAGCTTACGTTCCGAGCAGTACTTC. Translating gives CASSLRSEQYF.

The V and J genes are TRBV6-1 and TRBJ2-3; D ambiguous. The V end lost 6 bases, the J end lost 0 bases, and 4 bases lay between the germline ends. The germline V gene has CDR1 MNHNS and CDR2 SASEGT. The CDR3 spans 12 residues. Here the CDR3 reads CASSQSTDTQYF. The CDR3 DNA sequence: TGTGCCAGCAGCCAAAGCACAGATACGCAGTATTTT.

This chain links TRBV19 with TRBJ1-1, with no clear D. Germline CDR1 is LNHDA and CDR2 is SQIVND (reference sequence). V was pared by 2 bases and J by 0 bases, with 7 bases between. The CDR3 has 14 amino acids. The CDR3 DNA follows: TGTGCCAGTAGTATATCCCAAATGAACACTGAAGCTTTCTTT. Its translation is CASSISQMNTEAFF.